The rows below give T cell receptor beta chains drawn from one sample of a study of blood T cell repertoires in COVID-19. The assay was immunoSEQ multiplex PCR, and TCRdb's table has in-frame clones only and misses some. The data hold around 260,000 clones, with roughly 90% observed a single time. Source material: peripheral blood. The receptors shown here come from a human donor in a cohort sampled during active COVID-19. Each CDR3 is given with its conserved first and last residue. A D gene is named only where the DNA matches it firmly. For some rows the clone size is stated as once, few or many, or as a class when expanded; others skip it.

>TRBV6-5|.|TRBD1|14|TRBJ1-1
TGTGCCAGCAGTTATAAGGGGGCGAACACTGAAGCTTTCTTT
CASSYKGANTEAFF
>TRBV9|.|.|15|TRBJ2-1
TGTGCCAGCAGCGTAGCTGGCGGGTACCACAATGAGCAGTTCTTC
CASSVAGGYHNEQFF
>TRBV28|.|.|16|TRBJ2-3
TGTGCCAGCAGTCGTTACAGGGAGATCAGCACAGATACGCAGTATTTT
CASSRYREISTDTQYF
>TRBV30|.|TRBD1|12|TRBJ1-2
TGTGCCTGGAGCGCGACAGGGGCTGGCTACACCTTC
CAWSATGAGYTF
>TRBV12-3/TRBV12-4|once|.|13|TRBJ1-1
TGTGCCAGCAGTTCATACAGGGCTGGTGAAGCTTTCTTT
CASSSYRAGEAFF
>TRBV9|once|.|11|TRBJ2-1
TGTGCCAGCAGCGTAACTGGTGAGCAGTTCTTC
CASSVTGEQFF
>TRBV6-2/TRBV6-3|.|.|15|TRBJ2-1
TGTGCCAGCAGTCCACAGGGTCGATCCTACAATGAGCAGTTCTTC
CASSPQGRSYNEQFF
>TRBV5-1|.|.|15|TRBJ1-2
TGCGCCAGCAGCCCCGAGGCGCGCAGGGTCTATGGCTACACCTTC
CASSPEARRVYGYTF
>TRBV24-1|once|.|15|TRBJ2-1
TGTGCCACCAGTGATGAGGGTAGCTCCTACAATGAGCAGTTCTTC
CATSDEGSSYNEQFF
>TRBV6-5|.|TRBD2|15|TRBJ2-1
TGTGCCAGCAGTTGGACTAGCGGGACTTACAATGAGCAGTTCTTC
CASSWTSGTYNEQFF
>TRBV19|once|TRBD1|16|TRBJ1-2
TGTGCCAGTAGTATAGCTAGAGGGGGCGGAAACTATGGCTACACCTTC
CASSIARGGGNYGYTF
>TRBV2|.|.|15|TRBJ2-1
TGTGCCAGCAGTGAGCTGACTAGTTTCGACAATGAGCAGTTCTTC
CASSELTSFDNEQFF
>TRBV28|.|.|13|TRBJ1-4
TGTGCCAGCTATCTTTCTGGGGGCGAAAAACTGTTTTTT
CASYLSGGEKLFF
>TRBV29-1|.|TRBD1|14|TRBJ1-2
TGCAGCGTTACCACAGGGGCCCTTTTCTATGGCTACACCTTC
CSVTTGALFYGYTF
>TRBV5-1|.|.|16|TRBJ1-1
TGCGCCAGCAGCTGGAGATCACAGGGTTTTAGCACTGAAGCTTTCTTT
CASSWRSQGFSTEAFF
>TRBV3-1/TRBV3-2|once|TRBD1|14|TRBJ2-7
TGTGCCAGCAGCCATCGACAGGGCTCCTACGAGCAGTACTTC
CASSHRQGSYEQYF
>TRBV9|.|.|14|TRBJ1-6
TGTGCCAGCAGCGGGACGGTCGGTAGCGTCCCCCTCCACTTT
CASSGTVGSVPLHF
>TRBV14|.|TRBD1|19|TRBJ1-1
TGTGCCAGCAGCCCTATAACCGGGACAGGGGGCCACGATAAGGGGGAAGCTTTCTTT
CASSPITGTGGHDKGEAFF
>TRBV30|.|.|13|TRBJ1-2
TGTGCCTGGATCCAGGGCATCGGCTATGGCTACACCTTC
CAWIQGIGYGYTF
>TRBV3-1/TRBV3-2|.|.|15|TRBJ2-5
TGTGCCAGCAGCCAAGTTGGGGGGGCCCAAGAGACCCAGTACTTC
CASSQVGGAQETQYF
>TRBV2|.|TRBD1|13|TRBJ1-4
TGTGCCAGCTTAAACTGGGACAGGGAGAAACTGTTTTTT
CASLNWDREKLFF
>TRBV5-1|.|.|12|TRBJ2-1
TGCGCCAGCAGGATGGGGGGCAATGAGCAGTTCTTC
CASRMGGNEQFF
>TRBV5-1|.|.|15|TRBJ1-4
TGCGCCAGCAGCTTGGCATCCAGTACTAATGAAAAACTGTTTTTT
CASSLASSTNEKLFF
>TRBV10-3|.|.|13|TRBJ2-7
TGTGCCATCAGGTCCAGGGATTTAGACGAGCAGTACTTC
CAIRSRDLDEQYF
>TRBV11-2|.|TRBD2|16|TRBJ2-3
TGTGCCAGCAGCGATATAGCGGGAGGGCCTACAGATACGCAGTATTTT
CASSDIAGGPTDTQYF
>TRBV2|.|.|12|TRBJ2-7
TGTGCCAGCAGTGGGCAGGGCTACGAGCAGTACTTC
CASSGQGYEQYF
>TRBV6-2/TRBV6-3|.|TRBD2|14|TRBJ2-7
TGTGCCAGCAGTTCGCGTGGGGGGGTCTACGAGCAGTACTTC
CASSSRGGVYEQYF
>TRBV30|.|.|11|TRBJ2-7
TGTGCCTGGACCCAGGGGAACGAGCAGTACTTC
CAWTQGNEQYF
>TRBV9|.|.|15|TRBJ2-3
TGTGCCAGCAGCGTAGAGGGACTTAACACAGATACGCAGTATTTT
CASSVEGLNTDTQYF
>TRBV29-1|.|.|13|TRBJ2-7
TGCAGCGTTGAGCTCTCAGGGTCCTACGAGCAGTACTTC
CSVELSGSYEQYF
>TRBV4-3|once|.|17|TRBJ1-3
TGCGCCAGCAGCCAAGATCGGGCGGGGGGGACTGGAAACACCATATATTTT
CASSQDRAGGTGNTIYF
>TRBV10-3|.|.|13|TRBJ2-7
TGTGCCATCAGCAGAACCAAAACCTACGAGCAGTACTTC
CAISRTKTYEQYF
>TRBV2|.|TRBD1|14|TRBJ2-3
TGTGCCAGCAGCATCCTGACAGGGACAGATACGCAGTATTTT
CASSILTGTDTQYF
>TRBV28|.|.|16|TRBJ1-2
TGTGCCAGCAGTTTATTTGGGACGGGACTGAACTATGGCTACACCTTC
CASSLFGTGLNYGYTF
>TRBV7-8|.|TRBD2|15|TRBJ2-5
TGTGCCAGCAGCTTAGCGACGGGACTAGTGGAGACCCAGTACTTC
CASSLATGLVETQYF
>TRBV5-6|once|TRBD1|15|TRBJ2-5
TGTGCCAGCAGCTTGGTTACAGGGGAAAAGGAGACCCAGTACTTC
CASSLVTGEKETQYF
>TRBV18|.|TRBD2|17|TRBJ2-3
TGTGCCAGCTCAAACGCAAGGGAGGGCCGGAGCACAGATACGCAGTATTTT
CASSNAREGRSTDTQYF
>TRBV11-2|.|TRBD1|15|TRBJ1-1
TGTGCCAGCAGCTTAGTAGACAGGGGGCTGGCTGAAGCTTTCTTT
CASSLVDRGLAEAFF
>TRBV5-6|.|TRBD1|15|TRBJ1-1
TGTGCCAGCAGCTTTCCCGGGACAGAGAACACTGAAGCTTTCTTT
CASSFPGTENTEAFF
>TRBV4-2|.|.|15|TRBJ1-1
TGTGCCAGCAGCCAAGATACAGGGACGTACACTGAAGCTTTCTTT
CASSQDTGTYTEAFF
>TRBV6-5|.|TRBD2|13|TRBJ2-5
TGTGCCAGCAGGGCTAGCGGCGGGGAGACCCAGTACTTC
CASRASGGETQYF
>TRBV7-9|once|TRBD1|12|TRBJ2-7
TGTGCCAGCAGCTTGACAGGGGACGAGCAGTACTTC
CASSLTGDEQYF
>TRBV27|.|TRBD1|15|TRBJ1-1
TGTGCCAGCGGCCGGGACAGAGATTTGAACACTGAAGCTTTCTTT
CASGRDRDLNTEAFF
>TRBV18|few|TRBD2|14|TRBJ2-1
TGTGCCAGCTCACCCCCCGGCGGGGGGCCGTGGCAGTTCTTC
CASSPPGGGPWQFF
>TRBV11-2|once|.|15|TRBJ2-1
TGTGCCAGCAGCCAAAGAGATACCCGAAACAATGAGCAGTTCTTC
CASSQRDTRNNEQFF
>TRBV7-8|once|TRBD1|18|TRBJ2-7
TGTGCCAGCAGTCATAATGGACAGGGAGGACTAAGCTCCTACGAGCAGTACTTC
CASSHNGQGGLSSYEQYF
>TRBV27|.|.|14|TRBJ2-7
TGTGCCAGCAGTTTCGGCAGGGCTACCTACGAGCAGTACTTC
CASSFGRATYEQYF
>TRBV7-2|.|.|15|TRBJ1-3
TGTGCCAGCAGCCTCGGGAGGGGGTCTGGAAACACCATATATTTT
CASSLGRGSGNTIYF
>TRBV28|few|.|15|TRBJ1-5
TGTGCCAGCAGTCCCAGCCGGGACTTTGTTCAGCCCCAGCATTTT
CASSPSRDFVQPQHF
>TRBV5-1|.|TRBD1|15|TRBJ2-2
TGCGCCAGCAGTTCGGGACAGGGGAGGACCGGGGAGCTGTTTTTT
CASSSGQGRTGELFF
>TRBV7-2|.|.|17|TRBJ1-5
TGTGCCAGCAGCTCCTACAGTGGGGCTCATAGCAATCAGCCCCAGCATTTT
CASSSYSGAHSNQPQHF
>TRBV4-1|.|TRBD2|16|TRBJ2-6
TGCGCCAGCAGCCACCTAGCGGGAGCTGGGGCCAACGTCCTGACTTTC
CASSHLAGAGANVLTF
>TRBV9|.|TRBD2|15|TRBJ2-7
TGTGCCAGCAGCGCTAGCGGGGTCGGCGTTGACGAGCAGTACTTC
CASSASGVGVDEQYF
>TRBV19|.|TRBD1|15|TRBJ1-1
TGTGCCAGTAGTGCCAGACAGGGGACGAACACTGAAGCTTTCTTT
CASSARQGTNTEAFF
>TRBV25-1|.|TRBD1|16|TRBJ2-7
TGTGCCAGCAGTGGGGGGTGGCAGGGGGTTCCCCACGAGCAGTACTTC
CASSGGWQGVPHEQYF